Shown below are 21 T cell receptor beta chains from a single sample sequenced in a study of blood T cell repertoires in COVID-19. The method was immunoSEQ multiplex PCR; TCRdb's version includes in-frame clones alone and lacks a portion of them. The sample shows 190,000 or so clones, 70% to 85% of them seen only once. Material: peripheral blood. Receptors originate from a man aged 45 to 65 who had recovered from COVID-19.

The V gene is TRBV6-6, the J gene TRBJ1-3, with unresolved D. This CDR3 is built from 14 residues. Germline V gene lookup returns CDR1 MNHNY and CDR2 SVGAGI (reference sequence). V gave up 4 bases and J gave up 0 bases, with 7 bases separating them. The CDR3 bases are TGTGCCAGCAGTTCCCGGGTCTCTGGAAACACCATATATTTT. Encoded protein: CASSSRVSGNTIYF.

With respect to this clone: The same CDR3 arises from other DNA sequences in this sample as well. CDR3 in amino acids: CASSSSGSSTDTQYF. Here the CDR3 DNA reads TGTGCCAGTAGTTCGAGCGGGAGTAGCACAGATACGCAGTATTTT. V and J are TRBV19 and TRBJ2-3, with TRBD2 identical over 8 bases. With 5 bases clipped from V and 0 bases from J, the junction kept 4 bases outside the gene matches. The CDR3 is 15 amino acids. Per germline, CDR1 LNHDA and CDR2 SQIVND (reference sequence).

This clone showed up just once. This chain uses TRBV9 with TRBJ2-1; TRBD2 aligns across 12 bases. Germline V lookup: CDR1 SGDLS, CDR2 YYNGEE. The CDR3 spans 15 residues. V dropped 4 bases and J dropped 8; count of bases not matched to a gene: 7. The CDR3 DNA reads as TGTGCCAGCAGCATAAGACTAGCGGGAGTCGATGAGCAGTTCTTC. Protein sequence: CASSIRLAGVDEQFF.

In nucleotides, the CDR3 is TGTGCCAGCAGCCCTGGACTAGCGGTGTATAGCACAGATACGCAGTATTTT. Amino acid sequence: CASSPGLAVYSTDTQYF. The rearrangement uses TRBV5-4 and TRBJ2-3; 10 bases match TRBD2. With 4 bases clipped from V and 0 bases from J, the junction kept 8 bases outside the gene matches. CDR1 SGHNT and CDR2 YYREEE come from the germline V gene (reference sequence). CDR3 length equals 17 residues. The variable domain in full, completed from reference TRBV5-4 and TRBJ2-3, reads ETGVTQSPTHLIKTRGQQVTLRCSSQSGHNTVSWYQQALGQGPQFIFQYYREEENGRGNFPPRFSGLQFPNYSSELNVNALELDDSALYLCASSPGLAVYSTDTQYFGPGTRLTVL.

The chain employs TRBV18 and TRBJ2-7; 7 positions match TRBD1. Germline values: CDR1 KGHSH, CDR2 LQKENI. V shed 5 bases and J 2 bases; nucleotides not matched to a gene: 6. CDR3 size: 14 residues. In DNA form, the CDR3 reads TGTGCCAGCTCAGCTGGGCAGGGGGCCTACGAGCAGTACTTC. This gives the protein CASSAGQGAYEQYF.

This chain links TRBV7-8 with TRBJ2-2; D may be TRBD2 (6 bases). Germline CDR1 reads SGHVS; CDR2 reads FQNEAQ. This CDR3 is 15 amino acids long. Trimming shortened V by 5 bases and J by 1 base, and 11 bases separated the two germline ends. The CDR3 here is CASSIYSGNTGELFF. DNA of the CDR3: TGTGCCAGCAGCATTTATAGCGGGAACACCGGGGAGCTGTTTTTT.

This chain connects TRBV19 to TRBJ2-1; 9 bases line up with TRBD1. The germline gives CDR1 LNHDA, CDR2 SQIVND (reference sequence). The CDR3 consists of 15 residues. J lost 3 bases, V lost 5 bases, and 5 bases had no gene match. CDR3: CASSQQGAHYNEQFF. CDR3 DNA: TGTGCCAGTAGTCAACAGGGGGCCCACTACAATGAGCAGTTCTTC.

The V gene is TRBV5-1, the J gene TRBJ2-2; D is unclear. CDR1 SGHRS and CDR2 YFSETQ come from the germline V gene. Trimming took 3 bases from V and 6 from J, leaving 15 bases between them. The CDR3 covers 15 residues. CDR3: CASSYRVLSSGELFF. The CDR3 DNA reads TGCGCCAGCAGCTACCGGGTTCTTAGTTCCGGGGAGCTGTTTTTT.

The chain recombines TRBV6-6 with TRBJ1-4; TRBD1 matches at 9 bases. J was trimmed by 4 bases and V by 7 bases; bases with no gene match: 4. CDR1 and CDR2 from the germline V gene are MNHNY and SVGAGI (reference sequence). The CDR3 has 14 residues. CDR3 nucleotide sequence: TGTGCCAGCATCTTGGACAGGGGTAATGAAAAACTGTTTTTT. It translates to CASILDRGNEKLFF.

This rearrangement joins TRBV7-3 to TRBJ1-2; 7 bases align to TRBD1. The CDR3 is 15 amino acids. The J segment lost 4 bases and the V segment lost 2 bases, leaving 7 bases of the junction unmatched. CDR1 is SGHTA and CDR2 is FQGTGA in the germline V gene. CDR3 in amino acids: CASSLVGTDLYGYTF. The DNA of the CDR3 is TGTGCCAGCAGCTTAGTTGGGACAGACCTCTATGGCTACACCTTC.

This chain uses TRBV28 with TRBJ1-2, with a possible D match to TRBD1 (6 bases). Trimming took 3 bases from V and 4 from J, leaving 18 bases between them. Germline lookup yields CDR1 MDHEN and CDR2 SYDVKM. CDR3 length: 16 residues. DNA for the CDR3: TGTGCCAGCAGTTTGCGTTTCCCCACAGGGATCTATGGCTACACCTTC. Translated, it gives CASSLRFPTGIYGYTF.

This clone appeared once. This CDR3 reads CASSLGLAGVNEQFF. The CDR3 DNA is TGTGCCAGTAGTCTCGGACTAGCGGGAGTAAATGAGCAGTTCTTC. The chain links TRBV19 to TRBJ2-1, with 13 positions matching TRBD2. Germline V gives CDR1 LNHDA, CDR2 SQIVND (reference sequence). This CDR3 contains 15 residues. With 5 bases clipped from V and 7 bases from J, the junction kept 5 bases outside the gene matches. The variable domain in full, completed from reference TRBV19 and TRBJ2-1, reads DGGITQSPKYLFRKEGQNVTLSCEQNLNHDAMYWYRQDPGQGLRLIYYSQIVNDFQKGDIAEGYSVSREKKESFPLTVTSAQKNPTAFYLCASSLGLAGVNEQFFGPGTRLTVL.

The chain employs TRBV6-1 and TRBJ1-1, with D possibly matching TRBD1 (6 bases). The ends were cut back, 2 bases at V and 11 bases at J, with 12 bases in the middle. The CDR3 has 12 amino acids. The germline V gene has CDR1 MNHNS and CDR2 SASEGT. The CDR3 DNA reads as TGTGCCAGCAGTGAATTGGGAGGGGGGGCTTTCTTT. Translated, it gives CASSELGGGAFF.

The CDR3 nucleotides read TGCAGCGTTTTGTCGGGACAGGGAGCCGGGGAGCTGTTTTTT. It specifies CSVLSGQGAGELFF. This chain connects TRBV29-1 to TRBJ2-2, with TRBD1 matching 9 bases. Germline trimming cut 5 bases from V and 6 bases from J; bases unmatched to any gene: 7. CDR1 and CDR2 (germline): SQVTM, ANQGSEA. The CDR3 extends over 14 amino acids.

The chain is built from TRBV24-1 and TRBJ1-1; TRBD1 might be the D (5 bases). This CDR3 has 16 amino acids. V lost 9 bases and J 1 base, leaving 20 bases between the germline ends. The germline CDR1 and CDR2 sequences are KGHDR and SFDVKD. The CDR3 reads CATPDGRGRRNTEAFF. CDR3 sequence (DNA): TGTGCCACCCCCGATGGTAGGGGCCGGAGGAACACTGAAGCTTTCTTT.

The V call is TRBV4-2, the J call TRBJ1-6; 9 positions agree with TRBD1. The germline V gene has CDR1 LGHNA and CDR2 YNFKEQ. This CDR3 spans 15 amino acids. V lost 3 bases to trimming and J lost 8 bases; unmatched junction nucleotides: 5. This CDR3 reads CASSHQQGADSPLHF. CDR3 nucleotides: TGTGCCAGCAGCCACCAACAGGGGGCTGATTCACCCCTCCACTTT.

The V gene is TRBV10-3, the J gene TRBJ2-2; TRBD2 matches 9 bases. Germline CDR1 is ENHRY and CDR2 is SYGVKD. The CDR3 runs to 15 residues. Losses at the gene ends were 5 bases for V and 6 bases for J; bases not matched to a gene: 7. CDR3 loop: CAISRLAEDPGELFF. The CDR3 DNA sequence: TGTGCCATCAGTAGACTAGCGGAGGACCCCGGGGAGCTGTTTTTT.

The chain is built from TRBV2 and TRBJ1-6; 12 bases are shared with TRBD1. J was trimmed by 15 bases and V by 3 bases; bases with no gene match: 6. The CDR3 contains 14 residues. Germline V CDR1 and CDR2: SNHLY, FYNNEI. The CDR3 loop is CASSDRDRGLHLHF. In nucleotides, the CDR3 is TGTGCCAGCAGTGACCGGGACAGGGGGCTCCACCTCCACTTT.

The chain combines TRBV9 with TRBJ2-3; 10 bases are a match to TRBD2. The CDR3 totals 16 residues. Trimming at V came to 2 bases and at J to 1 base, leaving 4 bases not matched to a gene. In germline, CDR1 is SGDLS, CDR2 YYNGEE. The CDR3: CASSVGLADRTDTQYF. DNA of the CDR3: TGTGCCAGCAGCGTCGGACTAGCGGATCGCACAGATACGCAGTATTTT.

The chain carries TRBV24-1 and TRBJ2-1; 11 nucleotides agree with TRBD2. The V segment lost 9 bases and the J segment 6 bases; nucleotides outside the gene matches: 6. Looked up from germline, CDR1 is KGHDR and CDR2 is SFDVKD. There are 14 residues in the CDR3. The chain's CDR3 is CATAGTSGSNEQFF. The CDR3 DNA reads TGTGCCACCGCGGGGACTAGCGGATCCAATGAGCAGTTCTTC.

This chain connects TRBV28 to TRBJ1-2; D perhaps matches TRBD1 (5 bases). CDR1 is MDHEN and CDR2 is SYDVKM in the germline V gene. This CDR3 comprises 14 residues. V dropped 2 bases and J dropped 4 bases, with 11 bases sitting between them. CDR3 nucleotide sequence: TGTGCCAGCAGTTTACCCGGGACTTCCTATGGCTACACCTTC. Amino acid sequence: CASSLPGTSYGYTF.